The present T cell receptor (beta chain) was sequenced within a study of regulatory T cells in long-lasting Graves disease. This clonotype appeared many times. Its specificity is unknown. Study-level findings and limits: Preferential use of TRBV28, TRBJ1-2 and TRBJ2-5 was seen in persistent disease.

The CDR3 is 17 amino acids. The V segment lost 2 bases and the J segment 5 bases; nucleotides outside the gene matches: 6. Looked up from germline, CDR1 is MNHEY and CDR2 is SMNVEV (reference sequence). Time point given: newly diagnosed GD, antithyroid drugs for less than 3 months. Following extraction of RNA from PBMCs, that RNA was used to make the TCR library. The TCR beta library used iRepertoire HTBI primers with Arm-PCR amplification of CDR3. MiXCR, applied by TCRdb to the multiplex PCR reads, yields one record per CDR3 protein. The repertoire has 400,000 to 500,000 distinct CDR3 sequences, more than 12% of them found once; the top ten carry around 17%. These data were also filed under a second study, of T cells in Graves' hyperthyroidism and ophthalmopathy. This second report adds: Uncontrolled infection, other autoimmune disease, pregnancy or lactation barred patients from enrollment. First-round RT-PCR with HTBI primers amplified the TCR CDR3 region.

The chain couples TRBV27 to TRBJ2-3; 14 bases fit TRBD2. Sequenced here: peripheral blood mononuclear cells (PBMCs), sampled at new diagnosis, from a patient treated with antithyroid drugs. This clonotype was obtained from a woman aged 30 to 39 with Graves disease. The CDR3: CASSLAGLAGGKDTQYF. Written as DNA, the CDR3 is TGTGCCAGCAGTTTAGCCGGACTAGCGGGAGGCAAAGATACGCAGTATTTT.